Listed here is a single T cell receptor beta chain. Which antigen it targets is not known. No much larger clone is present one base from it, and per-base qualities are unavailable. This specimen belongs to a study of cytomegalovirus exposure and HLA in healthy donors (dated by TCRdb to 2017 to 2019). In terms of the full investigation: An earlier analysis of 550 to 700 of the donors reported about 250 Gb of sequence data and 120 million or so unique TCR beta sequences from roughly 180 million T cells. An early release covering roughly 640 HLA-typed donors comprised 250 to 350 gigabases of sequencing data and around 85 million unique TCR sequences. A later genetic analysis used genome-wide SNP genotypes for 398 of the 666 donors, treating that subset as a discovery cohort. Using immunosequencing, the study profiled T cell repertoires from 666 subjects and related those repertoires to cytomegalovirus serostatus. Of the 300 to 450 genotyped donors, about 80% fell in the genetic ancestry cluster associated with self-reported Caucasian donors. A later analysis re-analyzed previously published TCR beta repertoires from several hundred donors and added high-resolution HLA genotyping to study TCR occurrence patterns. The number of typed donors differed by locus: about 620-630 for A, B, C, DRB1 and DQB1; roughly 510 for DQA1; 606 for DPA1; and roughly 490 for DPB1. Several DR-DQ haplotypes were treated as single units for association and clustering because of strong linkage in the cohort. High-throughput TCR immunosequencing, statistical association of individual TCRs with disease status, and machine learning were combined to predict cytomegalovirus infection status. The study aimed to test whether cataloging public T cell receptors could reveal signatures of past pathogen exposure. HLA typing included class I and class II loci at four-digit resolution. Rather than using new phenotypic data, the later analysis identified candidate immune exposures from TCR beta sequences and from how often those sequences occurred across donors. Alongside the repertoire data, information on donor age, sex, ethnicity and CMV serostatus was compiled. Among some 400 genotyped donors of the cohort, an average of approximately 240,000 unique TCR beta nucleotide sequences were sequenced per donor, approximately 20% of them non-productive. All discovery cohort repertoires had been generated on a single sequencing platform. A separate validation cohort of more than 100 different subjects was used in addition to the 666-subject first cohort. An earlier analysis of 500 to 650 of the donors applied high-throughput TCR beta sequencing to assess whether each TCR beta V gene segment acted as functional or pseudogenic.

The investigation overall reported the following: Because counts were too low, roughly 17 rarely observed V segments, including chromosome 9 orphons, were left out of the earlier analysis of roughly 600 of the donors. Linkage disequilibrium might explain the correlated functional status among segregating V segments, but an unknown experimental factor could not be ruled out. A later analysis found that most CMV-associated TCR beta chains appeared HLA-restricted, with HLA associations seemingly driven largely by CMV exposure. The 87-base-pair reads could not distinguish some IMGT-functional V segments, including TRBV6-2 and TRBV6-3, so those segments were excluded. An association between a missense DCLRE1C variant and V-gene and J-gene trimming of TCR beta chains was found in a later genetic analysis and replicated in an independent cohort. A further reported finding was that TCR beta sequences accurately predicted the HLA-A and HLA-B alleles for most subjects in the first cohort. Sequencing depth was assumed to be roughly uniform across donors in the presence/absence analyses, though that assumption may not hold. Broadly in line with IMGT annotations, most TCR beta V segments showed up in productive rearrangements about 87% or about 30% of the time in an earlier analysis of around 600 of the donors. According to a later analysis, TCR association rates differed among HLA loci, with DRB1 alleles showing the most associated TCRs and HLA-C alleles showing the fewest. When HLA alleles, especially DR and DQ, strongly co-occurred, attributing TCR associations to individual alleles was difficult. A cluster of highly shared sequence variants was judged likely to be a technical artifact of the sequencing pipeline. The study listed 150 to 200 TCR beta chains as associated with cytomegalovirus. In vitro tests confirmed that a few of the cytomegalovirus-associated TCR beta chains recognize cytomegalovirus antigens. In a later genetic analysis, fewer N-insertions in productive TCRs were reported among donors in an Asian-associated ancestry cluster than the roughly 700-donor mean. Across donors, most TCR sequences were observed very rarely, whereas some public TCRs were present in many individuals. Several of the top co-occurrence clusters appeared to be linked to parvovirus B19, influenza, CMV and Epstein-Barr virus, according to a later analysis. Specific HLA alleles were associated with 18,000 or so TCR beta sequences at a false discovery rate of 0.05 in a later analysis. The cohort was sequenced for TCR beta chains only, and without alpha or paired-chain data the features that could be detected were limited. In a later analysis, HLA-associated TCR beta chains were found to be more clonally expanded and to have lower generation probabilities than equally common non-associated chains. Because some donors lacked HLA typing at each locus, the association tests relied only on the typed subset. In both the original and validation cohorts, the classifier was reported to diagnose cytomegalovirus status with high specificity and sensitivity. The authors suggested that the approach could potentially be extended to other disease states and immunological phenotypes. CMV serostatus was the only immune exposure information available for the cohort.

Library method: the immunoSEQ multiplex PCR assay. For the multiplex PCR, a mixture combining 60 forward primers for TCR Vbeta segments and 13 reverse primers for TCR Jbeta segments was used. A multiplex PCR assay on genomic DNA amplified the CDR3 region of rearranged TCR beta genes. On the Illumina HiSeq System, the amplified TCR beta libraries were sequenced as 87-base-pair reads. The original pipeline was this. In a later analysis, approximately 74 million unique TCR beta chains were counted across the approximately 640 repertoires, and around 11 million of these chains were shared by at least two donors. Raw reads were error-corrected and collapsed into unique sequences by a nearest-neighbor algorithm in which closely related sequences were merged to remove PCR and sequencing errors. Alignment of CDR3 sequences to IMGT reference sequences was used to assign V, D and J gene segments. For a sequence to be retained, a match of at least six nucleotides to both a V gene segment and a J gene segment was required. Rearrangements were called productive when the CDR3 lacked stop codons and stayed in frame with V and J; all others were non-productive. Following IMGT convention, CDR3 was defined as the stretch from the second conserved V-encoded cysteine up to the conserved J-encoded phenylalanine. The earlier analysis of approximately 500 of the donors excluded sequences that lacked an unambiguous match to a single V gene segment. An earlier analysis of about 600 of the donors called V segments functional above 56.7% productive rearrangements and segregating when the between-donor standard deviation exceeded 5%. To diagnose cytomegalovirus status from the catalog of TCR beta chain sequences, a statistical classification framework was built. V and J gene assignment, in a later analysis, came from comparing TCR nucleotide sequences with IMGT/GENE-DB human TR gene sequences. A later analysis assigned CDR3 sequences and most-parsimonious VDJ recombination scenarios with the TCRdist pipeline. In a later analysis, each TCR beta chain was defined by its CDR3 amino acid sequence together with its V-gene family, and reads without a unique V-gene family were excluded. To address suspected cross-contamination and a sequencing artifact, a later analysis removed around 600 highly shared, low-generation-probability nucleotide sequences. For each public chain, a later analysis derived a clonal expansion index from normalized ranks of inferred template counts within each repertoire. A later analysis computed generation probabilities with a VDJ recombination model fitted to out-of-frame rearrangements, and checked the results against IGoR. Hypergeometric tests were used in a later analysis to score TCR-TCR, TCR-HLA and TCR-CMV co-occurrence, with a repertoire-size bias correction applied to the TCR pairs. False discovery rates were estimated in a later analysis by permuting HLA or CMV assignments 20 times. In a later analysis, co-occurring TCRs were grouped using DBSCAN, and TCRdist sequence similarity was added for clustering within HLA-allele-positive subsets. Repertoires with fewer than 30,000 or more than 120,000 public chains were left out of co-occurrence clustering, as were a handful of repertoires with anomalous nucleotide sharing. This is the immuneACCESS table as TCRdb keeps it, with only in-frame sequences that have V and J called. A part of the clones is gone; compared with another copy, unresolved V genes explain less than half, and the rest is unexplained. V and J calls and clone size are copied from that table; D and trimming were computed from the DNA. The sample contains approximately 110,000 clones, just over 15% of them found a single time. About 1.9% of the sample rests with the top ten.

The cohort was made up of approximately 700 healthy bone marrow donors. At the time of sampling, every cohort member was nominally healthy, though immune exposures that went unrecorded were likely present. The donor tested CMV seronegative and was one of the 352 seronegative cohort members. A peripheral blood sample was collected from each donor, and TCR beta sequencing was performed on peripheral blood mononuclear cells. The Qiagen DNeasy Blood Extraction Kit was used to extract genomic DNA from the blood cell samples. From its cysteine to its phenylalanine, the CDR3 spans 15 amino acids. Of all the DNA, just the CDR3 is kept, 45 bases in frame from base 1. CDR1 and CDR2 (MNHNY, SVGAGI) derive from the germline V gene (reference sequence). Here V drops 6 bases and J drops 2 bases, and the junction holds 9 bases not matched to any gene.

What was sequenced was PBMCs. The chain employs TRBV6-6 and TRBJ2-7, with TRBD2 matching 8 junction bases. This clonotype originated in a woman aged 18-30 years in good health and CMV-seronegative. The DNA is TGTGCCAGCAGCCACCCGAGCGGGGGAGCCTACGAGCAGTACTTC. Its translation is CASSHPSGGAYEQYF.